This TCR beta chain was identified during a study of molecular identifiers for immune sequencing clone quantification. General study results and limits: Sizes of highly expanded clones could be underestimated through identical TCRs sharing a barcode.

Listed TCR primers, together with previously described methods, were used for the bulk TCR libraries. Using its own MiXCR run on the PCR reads, TCRdb lists one record per CDR3 protein. The table shows more than 450,000 distinct CDR3 sequences, with under 30% occurring only once. V was clipped by 6 bases and J by 4 bases; unmatched bases: 3. The CDR3 has 13 amino acids. Germline V gene data show CDR1 as MNHNY and CDR2 as SVGAGI (reference sequence). This clonotype was detected only a few times. Antigen unknown. Sequenced input: naive CD8+ T cells from blood, with Jurkat cell RNA spiked in. As to subset: FACS-sorted CD8+CD4-CCR7+CD45RA+ naive T cells. The chain joins TRBV6-6 to TRBJ1-2; TRBD1 aligns across 9 bases. The sequence was obtained from a human donor in good health. Some libraries in this study had Jurkat cell RNA spiked in. CDR3 in amino acids: CASSRGQGYGYTF. The CDR3 coding sequence is TGTGCCAGCAGCCGGGGACAGGGCTATGGCTACACCTTC.